Listed here are 25 T cell receptor beta chains from one sample, sequenced in a study of shared clonotypes between healthy human individuals. TCRdb's copy holds only in-frame clones and misses some; the assay was immunoSEQ multiplex PCR. There are over 850,000 clones in the sample; approximately 80% occur only once, and about 0.52% lies in the top ten. Material for sequencing was memory CD4+ T cells from PBMCs. Subset indicated: CD45RA-negative fraction. These receptor sequences come from a man between 18 and 29 years old in good health. Some clones in this sample may be carry-over from other donors' samples.

The V gene is TRBV7-8, the J gene TRBJ2-3; D remains ambiguous. Germline assignment: CDR1 SGHVS and CDR2 FQNEAQ. Trimming shortened V by 3 bases and J by 3 bases, and 10 bases separated the two germline ends. The CDR3 is 14 amino acids. CDR3 bases: TGTGCCAGCAGCTTGGTTTACGGGACAGATACGCAGTATTTT. It yields the protein CASSLVYGTDTQYF.

V and J are TRBV5-6 and TRBJ2-2; 8 bases align to TRBD1. The V gene's germline CDR1 is SGHDT and CDR2 YYEEEE. With 4 bases clipped from V and 3 bases from J, the junction kept 5 bases outside the gene matches. This CDR3 has 15 amino acids. The CDR3 sequence: CASSGRDRHTGELFF. The CDR3 DNA reads TGTGCCAGCAGCGGAAGGGACAGGCACACCGGGGAGCTGTTTTTT.

This clone was seen many times. The CDR3 DNA follows: TGTGCCAGCTCACAGGAGACGGCAGGAAACACCATATATTTT. This sequence encodes CASSQETAGNTIYF. V usage is TRBV18 and J usage is TRBJ1-3; D not certain. The CDR3 extends over 14 amino acids. V lost 4 bases and J lost 4, with 11 bases in between. Per the germline V gene, CDR1 is KGHSH and CDR2 is LQKENI. Complete variable domain (other parts from reference TRBV18 and TRBJ1-3): NAGVMQNPRHLVRRRGQEARLRCSPMKGHSHVYWYRQLPEEGLKFMVYLQKENIIDESGMPKERFSAEFPKEGPSILRIQQVVRGDSAAYFCASSQETAGNTIYFGEGSWLTVV.

This sequence joins TRBV6-4 and TRBJ1-1, with a tentative D call TRBD1 (6 bases). V dropped 6 bases and J dropped 5 bases, with 22 bases sitting between them. The CDR3 is 16 amino acids. Germline CDR1 is MRHNA and CDR2 is SNTAGT. The CDR3 coding sequence is TGTGCCAGCAGGGCGGCGATAGGGGGGGAGATGACTGAAGCTTTCTTT. Amino acids: CASRAAIGGEMTEAFF.

This chain uses TRBV4-2 with TRBJ1-3, with unresolved D. Germline loops: CDR1 LGHNA, CDR2 YNFKEQ. The CDR3 totals 18 residues. Trimming cost V 5 bases and J 0 bases, with 20 bases left between them. Here the CDR3 reads CASSSLSMVGFSGNTIYF. As DNA, the CDR3 is TGTGCCAGCAGCTCCCTCAGCATGGTGGGGTTCTCTGGAAACACCATATATTTT.

The table lists this clone with a few counts. The V and J genes are TRBV19 and TRBJ1-5; D unresolved. This CDR3 contains 12 residues. V shed 5 bases and J shed 5 bases, with 7 bases lying between them. Germline V lookup: CDR1 LNHDA, CDR2 SQIVND (reference sequence). As DNA, the CDR3 is TGTGCCAGTAGTTATCGGGATCAGCCCCAGCATTTT. This translates into CASSYRDQPQHF.

This sequence joins TRBV4-3 and TRBJ2-3; no firm D call. Germline CDR1 and CDR2: LGHNA and YSLEER. The ends were cut back, 4 bases at V and 1 base at J, with 9 bases in the middle. This CDR3 has 14 amino acids. CDR3 residues: CASSPLPGTDTQYF. The CDR3 DNA sequence: TGCGCCAGCAGCCCCCTCCCCGGCACAGATACGCAGTATTTT.

This clone has a single count. Mismatch with germline at one junction end may stem from a read error. CDR3 bases: TGTGCCACCAGGAGAGACAGGGGAAGCAATCAGCCCCAGCATTTT. Translating it yields CATRRDRGSNQPQHF. V gene TRBV15 combines with J gene TRBJ1-5; 8 bases are shared with TRBD1. Germline CDR1 is LNHNV and CDR2 is YYDKDF (reference sequence). The CDR3 runs 15 residues. The full variable domain, rest sourced from reference TRBV15 and TRBJ1-5, is DAMVIQNPRYQVTQFGKPVTLSCSQTLNHNVMYWYQQKSSQAPKLLFHYYDKDFNNEADTPDNFQSRRPNTSFCFLDIRSPGLGDTAMYLCATRRDRGSNQPQHFGDGTRLSIL.

DNA for the CDR3: TGTGCCAGCAGCCACGACCTACACACTGAAGCTTTCTTT. It yields the protein CASSHDLHTEAFF. The V call is TRBV7-2, the J call TRBJ1-1; D ambiguous. V shed 5 bases and J shed 3 bases, with 10 bases lying between them. The CDR3 has 13 amino acids. CDR1 is SGHTA, CDR2 FQGNSA, per germline.

The rearrangement links TRBV2 to TRBJ2-5, with D perhaps TRBD1 or TRBD2 (5 bases each). This CDR3 spans 14 amino acids. Germline-derived CDR1 and CDR2 are SNHLY and FYNNEI. The V end was cut by 5 bases, the J end by 7 bases, with 17 bases between. The CDR3 reads CASSPGRQILTQYF. The CDR3 nucleotides read TGTGCCAGCAGTCCGGGACGGCAAATTTTGACCCAGTACTTC. Full variable domain (outside the CDR3, taken from reference TRBV2 and TRBJ2-5): EPEVTQTPSHQVTQMGQEVILRCVPISNHLYFYWYRQILGQKVEFLVSFYNNEISEKSEIFDDQFSVERPDGSNFTLKIRSTKLEDSAMYFCASSPGRQILTQYFGPGTRLLVL.

This clone showed up just a few times. The rearrangement links TRBV14 to TRBJ2-3, with D unresolved. Germline V gives CDR1 SGHDN, CDR2 FVKESK. CDR3 length: 13 residues. V lost 5 bases, J lost 1 base, and 7 bases lay in between. The CDR3: CASSDFRTDTQYF. In DNA form, the CDR3 reads TGTGCCAGCAGCGACTTCCGCACAGATACGCAGTATTTT.

The chain employs TRBV28 and TRBJ2-5; 10 bases agree with TRBD2. V lost 2 bases, J lost 3 bases, and 6 bases stayed unmatched. The CDR3 covers 16 residues. CDR1 and CDR2 from the germline V gene are MDHEN and SYDVKM. CDR3 nucleotide sequence: TGTGCCAGCAGTTTACTTGAGCGGGAGGGAGAAGAGACCCAGTACTTC. It yields the protein CASSLLEREGEETQYF.

This clone showed up just a few times. The V call is TRBV30, the J call TRBJ1-4, with 7 bases identical to TRBD1. V was clipped by 2 bases and J by 8 bases; unmatched bases: 14. Germline V gene lookup returns CDR1 GTSNPN and CDR2 SVGIG (reference sequence). The CDR3 spans 16 residues. The CDR3 here is CAWSTRKGALGEKLFF. The CDR3 DNA follows: TGTGCCTGGAGTACCCGAAAGGGGGCTCTTGGGGAAAAACTGTTTTTT.

This chain uses TRBV5-1 with TRBJ2-5, with TRBD2 matching over 14 bases. The CDR3 has 17 amino acids. V shed 2 bases and J 4 bases; nucleotides not matched to a gene: 7. Germline CDR1 is SGHRS and CDR2 is YFSETQ. The CDR3: CASSLGTSGRGPETQYF. Here the CDR3 DNA reads TGCGCCAGCAGCTTAGGGACTAGCGGGAGAGGTCCAGAGACCCAGTACTTC.

This clone was seen ten or more times. This rearrangement joins TRBV27 to TRBJ2-7; perhaps D is TRBD1 or TRBD2 (5 bases each). The germline V gene encodes CDR1 MNHEY and CDR2 SMNVEV (reference sequence). With 8 bases removed from V and 3 bases from J, the gap between germline ends came to 23 bases. CDR3 size: 16 residues. The CDR3 DNA sequence: TGTGCCAGCCGATTGAATGGGGGTTGGGGAAGCTACGAGCAGTACTTC. Encoded protein: CASRLNGGWGSYEQYF.

Remarks on this clone: A read error likely explains this, since a far larger clone differs by one base. The chain joins TRBV2 to TRBJ2-1, with TRBD2 matching 12 bases. V lost 5 bases and J lost 9; bases outside the gene matches: 8. The germline V gene encodes CDR1 SNHLY and CDR2 FYNNEI. CDR3 length equals 15 residues. CDR3 DNA sequence: TGTGCCAGCAGTAGGACTAGCGGGAAGAAGGGTGAGCAGTTCTTC. It translates to CASSRTSGKKGEQFF.

This clone was observed a few times. The rearrangement joins TRBV28 to TRBJ1-1; D is ambiguous. This CDR3 is built from 11 residues. From germline, CDR1 is MDHEN and CDR2 SYDVKM. Trimming removed 6 bases from V and 8 bases from J, with 10 bases in between. The CDR3 coding sequence is TGTGCCAGCAGCCGACCGGCCGAAGCTTTCTTT. Translated: CASSRPAEAFF.

CDR3 sequence: CATHMERGGPQHF. The CDR3 nucleotides read TGTGCCACGCACATGGAGAGGGGTGGGCCCCAGCATTTT. V usage is TRBV10-3 and J usage is TRBJ1-5; maybe TRBD1 (5 bases). Germline CDR1 ENHRY, CDR2 SYGVKD. The CDR3 consists of 13 residues. Trimming took off 10 bases at V and 9 bases at J, with 19 bases between the two ends.

The J gene is TRBJ1-2, the V gene TRBV5-4; maybe TRBD1 (5 bases). Looked up from germline, CDR1 is SGHNT and CDR2 is YYREEE (reference sequence). The CDR3 contains 13 residues. The germline V and J ends were trimmed by 0 bases and 8 bases, with 11 bases remaining between them. Here the CDR3 reads CASSLEGQRGYTF. CDR3 bases: TGTGCCAGCAGCTTGGAGGGGCAACGGGGCTACACCTTC.

The V call is TRBV28, the J call TRBJ1-4, with 7 bases aligning to TRBD1. V shed 6 bases and J 7 bases; nucleotides not matched to a gene: 11. CDR1 MDHEN and CDR2 SYDVKM come from the germline V gene. CDR3 length: 15 residues. CDR3 in DNA: TGTGCCAGCAGCACCAGACAGGGTGAAAGTGAAAAACTGTTTTTT. Residues: CASSTRQGESEKLFF.

J is TRBJ1-1 and V is TRBV5-1; perhaps TRBD1 as D (5 bases). Looked up from germline, CDR1 is SGHRS and CDR2 is YFSETQ. The V and J ends lost 4 bases and 4 bases respectively, with 17 bases between them. The CDR3 length is 15 residues. The CDR3 sequence is CASSLGPQVGTEAFF. As DNA, the CDR3 is TGCGCCAGCAGCCTGGGACCGCAGGTCGGCACTGAAGCTTTCTTT.

The chain carries TRBV7-9 and TRBJ2-1; 8 nucleotides agree with TRBD2. Germline V gene sequence: CDR1 SEHNR, CDR2 FQNEAQ (reference sequence). After removal of 3 bases from V and 1 base from J, the junction contained 2 bases not matched to a gene. The CDR3 covers 15 residues. The CDR3 loop is CASSLIAGSYNEQFF. The CDR3 DNA reads TGTGCCAGCAGCTTGATAGCGGGATCCTACAATGAGCAGTTCTTC.

A single count supports this clone. The chain employs TRBV5-1 and TRBJ2-4; 12 bases are a match to TRBD1. CDR3 length equals 15 residues. With V trimmed by 4 bases and J by 7 bases, 6 bases remained unmatched. Germline CDR1 reads SGHRS; CDR2 reads YFSETQ. CDR3 residues: CASSPGTGGMNIQYF. In DNA form, the CDR3 reads TGCGCCAGCAGCCCAGGGACAGGGGGCATGAACATTCAGTACTTC. The variable domain in full, completed from reference TRBV5-1 and TRBJ2-4, reads KAGVTQTPRYLIKTRGQQVTLSCSPISGHRSVSWYQQTPGQGLQFLFEYFSETQRNKGNFPGRFSGRQFSNSRSEMNVSTLELGDSALYLCASSPGTGGMNIQYFGAGTRLSVL.

V gene TRBV28 combines with J gene TRBJ1-4, with D possibly matching TRBD1 (5 bases). V lost 4 bases, J lost 6 bases, and 9 bases lay in between. Germline assignment: CDR1 MDHEN and CDR2 SYDVKM. The CDR3 runs to 13 residues. This chain's CDR3 is CASSSGTYEKLFF. The CDR3, as DNA: TGTGCCAGCAGTTCCGGGACCTATGAAAAACTGTTTTTT.

The chain combines TRBV7-9 with TRBJ1-2, with D maybe TRBD1 (5 bases). V lost 5 bases and J 1 base, leaving 14 bases between the germline ends. The CDR3 is made up of 15 amino acids. CDR1 is SEHNR, CDR2 FQNEAQ, per germline (reference sequence). In nucleotides, the CDR3 is TGTGCCAGCAGCCTAAGACAGCGAGGTAACTATGGCTACACCTTC. Translating it yields CASSLRQRGNYGYTF.